This T cell receptor (beta chain) was observed in a study of T cell responses to AZD1222 COVID-19 vaccine. Study-level results: Regions 160-218 and 743-854 dominated among vaccine-associated CD4 TCRs spanning spike. The number of AZD1222 recipients seropositive at baseline was only 6 or 7. The repertoires were collected only after the peak T cell response. Donors were largely white British and mainly female; clonal diversity was possibly underestimated.

Profiled with immunoSEQ multiplex PCR; TCRdb holds only in-frame clones, not every one. The table lists roughly 120,000 clones, approximately 85% of them singletons. Turning to this clone: The antigen is undetermined.

V was trimmed by 6 bases and J by 1 base, leaving 12 bases between them. The CDR3 contains 14 residues. The V gene's germline CDR1 is SGHAT and CDR2 FQNNGV. The starting material was peripheral blood, obtained on day 0 of AZD1222 vaccination. The rearrangement joins TRBV11-2 to TRBJ2-5; no reliable D call. The clonotype comes from an adult in good health. Written as DNA, the CDR3 is TGTGCCAGCAGTAAGGGAAGTTCCCAAGAGACCCAGTACTTC. It is translated as CASSKGSSQETQYF.